What follows are 16 T cell receptor beta chains derived from one specimen sequenced in a study of neurological immune-mediated disorders. MiXCR, applied by TCRdb to the 5' RACE reads, yields one record per CDR3 protein. Among about 49,000 distinct CDR3 sequences listed, about a tenth were seen once. This sample's time point: longitudinal time-point 1 (baseline). Sequenced sample: PBMCs. The receptors were gathered from a woman between 40 and 50 years old in good health.

This clonotype was picked up many times. J is TRBJ2-3 and V is TRBV5-1; D perhaps matches TRBD2 (5 bases). Trimming shortened V by 0 bases and J by 1 base, and 6 bases separated the two germline ends. CDR1 is SGHRS and CDR2 is YFSETQ in the germline V gene. The CDR3 has 14 amino acids. CDR3 sequence (DNA): TGCGCCAGCAGCTTGGTAGCGCGCACAGATACGCAGTATTTT. This translates into CASSLVARTDTQYF. Filled out from reference TRBV5-1 and TRBJ2-3, the complete variable domain reads KAGVTQTPRYLIKTRGQQVTLSCSPISGHRSVSWYQQTPGQGLQFLFEYFSETQRNKGNFPGRFSGRQFSNSRSEMNVSTLELGDSALYLCASSLVARTDTQYFGPGTRLTVL.

This clonotype was counted many times. This rearrangement joins TRBV20-1 to TRBJ2-1; D ambiguous. The CDR3 has 15 amino acids. In germline, CDR1 is DFQATT, CDR2 SNEGSKA (reference sequence). The germline V and J ends were trimmed by 3 bases and 5 bases, with 17 bases remaining between them. CDR3: CSARALRGINNEQFF. The CDR3 DNA reads as TGCAGTGCTAGGGCCCTCCGCGGAATCAACAATGAGCAGTTCTTC.

This clonotype occurred many times. This rearrangement joins TRBV29-1 to TRBJ2-6, with a tentative D call TRBD1 (5 bases). The CDR3 consists of 13 residues. The germline CDR1 and CDR2 sequences are SQVTM and ANQGSEA. The V and J ends lost 7 bases and 2 bases respectively, with 9 bases between them. The CDR3: CSATGAGANVLTF. DNA of the CDR3: TGCAGCGCCACAGGCGCTGGGGCCAACGTCCTGACTTTC.

This clonotype was observed at least ten times. CDR3 sequence reads: CASRTTDRAHGYTF. CDR3 DNA: TGTGCCAGCAGGACTACGGACAGGGCCCATGGCTACACCTTC. The chain combines TRBV4-2 with TRBJ1-2; TRBD1 agrees at 8 bases. The CDR3 has 14 amino acids. V lost 6 bases, J lost 6 bases, and 9 bases stayed unmatched. Per germline, CDR1 LGHNA and CDR2 YNFKEQ.

This clonotype came up many times. CDR3 coding DNA: TGTGCCAGCAGCGACAGGAGGAACACTGAAGCTTTCTTT. Translated: CASSDRRNTEAFF. The V gene is TRBV2, the J gene TRBJ1-1, with a tentative D call TRBD1 (6 bases). The CDR3 runs to 13 residues. From germline, CDR1 is SNHLY and CDR2 FYNNEI. Trimming shortened V by 6 bases and J by 1 base, and 9 bases separated the two germline ends.

This clonotype was recorded at least ten times. The gene calls are TRBV7-2 and TRBJ2-5; 7 bases match TRBD1. Germline-derived CDR1 and CDR2 are SGHTA and FQGNSA. The CDR3 is 16 residues long. V trimming: 5 bases; J trimming: 5 bases; junction bases outside the gene matches: 14. The CDR3 protein is CASSPTTDRVGETQYF. For the CDR3, the DNA is TGTGCCAGCAGCCCTACCACCGACAGGGTGGGGGAGACCCAGTACTTC.

At least ten counts were recorded for this clonotype. The chain uses TRBV2 and TRBJ1-5; D ambiguous. CDR1 is SNHLY, CDR2 FYNNEI, per germline. The CDR3 has 14 residues. V shed 6 bases and J shed 7 bases, with 16 bases lying between them. The CDR3 coding sequence is TGTGCCAGCAGCATGGACTCCATCTACCAGCCCCAGCATTTT. Protein sequence: CASSMDSIYQPQHF.

This clonotype showed up many times. The rearrangement links TRBV7-6 to TRBJ1-2; 10 bases align to TRBD1. This CDR3 has 19 residues. The germline CDR1 and CDR2 sequences are SGHVS and FNYEAQ. V dropped 1 base and J dropped 6; count of bases not matched to a gene: 17. The DNA for the CDR3 is TGTGCCAGCAGCTTAGGGCCTGGGGGACAGGGGCCCCTTGATCATGGCTACACCTTC. Translation: CASSLGPGGQGPLDHGYTF.

This chain uses TRBV28 with TRBJ2-5; 13 bases match TRBD2. V shed 4 bases, J shed 3 bases, and the junction held 11 bases outside the gene matches. CDR1 and CDR2 (germline): MDHEN, SYDVKM. The CDR3 has 18 amino acids. Here the CDR3 reads CASSSILGLAGAKETQYF. The DNA of the CDR3 is TGTGCCAGCAGTTCCATTCTCGGACTAGCGGGGGCAAAAGAGACCCAGTACTTC.

This clonotype was detected many times. This chain links TRBV9 with TRBJ2-5; TRBD1 matches at 7 bases. The CDR3 has 16 residues. The trim removed 2 bases at V and 1 base at J, leaving 8 bases unmatched. Germline V gives CDR1 SGDLS, CDR2 YYNGEE. CDR3 in amino acids: CASSVGPTGIQETQYF. The CDR3 nucleotides are TGTGCCAGCAGCGTGGGTCCGACAGGGATCCAAGAGACCCAGTACTTC.

This clonotype has more than one count but fewer than ten. V gene TRBV29-1 combines with J gene TRBJ1-3; 8 nucleotides match TRBD1. Looked up from germline, CDR1 is SQVTM and CDR2 is ANQGSEA. Trimming cost V 6 bases and J 3 bases; bases outside gene matches: 7. CDR3 length: 14 amino acids. CDR3 in DNA: TGCAGCGTCGGTGGACAGGGCCTTGGAAACACCATATATTTT. This gives the protein CSVGGQGLGNTIYF.

In this sample, this clonotype turned up a few times. The J gene is TRBJ2-7, the V gene TRBV18; maybe TRBD2 (6 bases). The CDR3 has 13 amino acids. The V and J ends lost 2 bases and 3 bases respectively, with 8 bases between them. CDR1 and CDR2 (germline): KGHSH, LQKENI. CDR3 protein: CASSPGSGYEQYF. The CDR3 DNA reads TGTGCCAGCTCACCAGGTAGCGGCTACGAGCAGTACTTC.

This clonotype was found many times. CDR3 sequence reads: CASSPTGTTDTQYF. The CDR3 DNA reads TGTGCCAGCAGCCCCACAGGGACCACAGATACGCAGTATTTT. The chain links TRBV7-8 to TRBJ2-3, with D maybe TRBD1 (6 bases). The V end was cut by 5 bases, the J end by 2 bases, with 11 bases between. Germline V gene data show CDR1 as SGHVS and CDR2 as FQNEAQ. The CDR3 runs to 14 residues.

In this sample, this clonotype turned up many times. The chain couples TRBV5-1 to TRBJ2-7; D possibly uses TRBD1 or TRBD2 (5 bases each). The V end lost 5 bases, the J end lost 2 bases, and 14 bases lay between the germline ends. Looked up from germline, CDR1 is SGHRS and CDR2 is YFSETQ. The CDR3 extends over 14 amino acids. The CDR3 region is CASSSGTSTYEQYF. CDR3 sequence (DNA): TGCGCCAGCAGTTCCGGGACCTCCACCTACGAGCAGTACTTC.

This clonotype has ten or more counts. The rearrangement joins TRBV20-1 to TRBJ1-5, with D possibly being TRBD1 (6 bases). The V gene's germline CDR1 is DFQATT and CDR2 SNEGSKA (reference sequence). Trimming removed 6 bases at V and 3 bases at J, with 12 bases between. The CDR3 is 13 residues long. The CDR3 nucleotides are TGCAGTGCCGGGGGGGGCAACAATCAGCCCCAGCATTTT. Encoded protein: CSAGGGNNQPQHF.

This clonotype was observed at least ten times. The rearrangement uses TRBV5-1 and TRBJ2-5; 8 positions agree with TRBD1. CDR3 length equals 15 residues. In germline, CDR1 is SGHRS, CDR2 YFSETQ. Germline trimming cut 3 bases from V and 4 bases from J; bases unmatched to any gene: 8. The CDR3 sequence is CASSYGQGRGETQYF. The CDR3 nucleotides are TGCGCCAGCAGCTACGGACAGGGCCGGGGAGAGACCCAGTACTTC.